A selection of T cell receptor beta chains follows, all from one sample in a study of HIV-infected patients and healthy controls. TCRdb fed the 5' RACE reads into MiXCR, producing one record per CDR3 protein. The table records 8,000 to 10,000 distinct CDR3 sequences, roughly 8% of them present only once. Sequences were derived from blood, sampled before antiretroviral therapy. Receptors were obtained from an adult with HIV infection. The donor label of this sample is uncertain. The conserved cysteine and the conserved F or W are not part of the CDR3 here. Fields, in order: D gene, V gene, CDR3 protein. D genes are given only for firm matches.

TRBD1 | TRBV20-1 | SAREEDRALSIRDTGELF
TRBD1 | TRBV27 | ASSLTGQGISYNSPLH
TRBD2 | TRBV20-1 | SAKRAGGGIYNEQF
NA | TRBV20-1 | SAIEVETQY
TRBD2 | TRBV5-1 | ASAIAGRTDTQY
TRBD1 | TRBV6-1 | ATGVDRAQPQH
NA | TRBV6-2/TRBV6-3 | ASSYSWTDNTEAF
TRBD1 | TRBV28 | ASSLSFEQTGAAPGDEQF
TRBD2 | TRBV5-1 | ASSLNNPGLARGEQF
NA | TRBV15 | ATSRGTESTDTQY
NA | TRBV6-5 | ASRSAQGTDTQY
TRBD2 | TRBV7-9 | ASSLGIPSGQETQY
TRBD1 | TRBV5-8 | ASSLGWADRPYEGNTEAF
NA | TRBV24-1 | ATSGPGTQLVDGYT
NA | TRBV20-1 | GAPQGGVSQETQY
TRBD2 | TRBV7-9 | ASSGLAGGLDNADTQY
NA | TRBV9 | ASSVVPEANYGYT
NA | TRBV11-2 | ASSLDGHQFYEQY
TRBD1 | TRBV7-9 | ASSSTGEWETQY
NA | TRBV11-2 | ASGRQTNTEAF
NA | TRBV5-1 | ASSLAGTDTQY
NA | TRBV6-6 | ASTLGSTEAF
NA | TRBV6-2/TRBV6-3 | ASRRQRNTEAF
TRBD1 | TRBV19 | ASSAAGTAYGYT
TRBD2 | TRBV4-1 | ASSQGTGRIYNEQF
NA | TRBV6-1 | AAQSGASSYNEQF
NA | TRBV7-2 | ASSLAWNTEAF
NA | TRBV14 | ASSQEPWTDYGYT
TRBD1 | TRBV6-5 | ASRDRGADTGELF
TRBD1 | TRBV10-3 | AATWDRTAYEQY
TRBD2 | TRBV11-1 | ASSLQLREGQETQY
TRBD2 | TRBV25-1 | ASSENAGGPGTDTQY
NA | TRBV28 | ASSLGGHRLSGNTIY
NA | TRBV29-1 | SVTGTNTEAF